The 22 T cell receptor beta chains reported below all come from one sample, sequenced in a study of vaccination effects on CD4 cells after COVID-19 (dated by TCRdb to between 2021 and 2024). In the ViraFEST assay, PBMC were stimulated with viral peptide pools, and TCR sequencing was then used to find antigen-specific CD4+ T cell clonotypes based on their expansion. After around 11 days of culture, CD4+ T cells were isolated with the EasySep CD4+ T cell isolation kit. PCR-confirmed SARS-CoV-2 infection had occurred in convalescent patients between March and December 2020, before the Alpha, Beta and Delta variants emerged in the United States. The antigens these receptors bind are not known. The protocol used for the library was the immunoSEQ multiplex PCR assay. Not all clones reach the TCRdb copy of this immuneACCESS table, which keeps in-frame sequences only. Checked studies attribute under half of the gap to unresolved V genes and leave the rest unexplained. This sample lists approximately 31,000 clones; about 69% were detected once. Of the sample, around 26% falls within the top ten clones.

The specimen was CD4+ T cells from PBMCs cultured with a peptide pool, collected before COVID-19 vaccination. All receptors derive from a human donor who had a prior SARS-CoV-2 infection.

The chain joins TRBV9 to TRBJ2-7; 9 bases are a match to TRBD1. V trimming: 3 bases; J trimming: 1 base; junction bases outside the gene matches: 5. The CDR3 is 15 residues long. Germline lookup yields CDR1 SGDLS and CDR2 YYNGEE. This CDR3 is CASSAGTGWSYEQYF. The CDR3 DNA is TGTGCCAGCAGCGCCGGGACAGGGTGGTCCTACGAGCAGTACTTC.

The chain is built from TRBV7-6 and TRBJ1-1; 9 bases fit TRBD1. Germline-derived CDR1 and CDR2 are SGHVS and FNYEAQ. V shed 5 bases and J 1 base; nucleotides not matched to a gene: 2. This CDR3 has 14 residues. Here the CDR3 reads CASSPGQGNTEAFF. CDR3 nucleotides: TGTGCCAGCAGCCCGGGACAGGGGAACACTGAAGCTTTCTTT.

This clone has only a few counts. This chain connects TRBV4-2 to TRBJ2-1; TRBD2 matches at 9 bases. This CDR3 comprises 13 residues. Germline lookup yields CDR1 LGHNA and CDR2 YNFKEQ. Trimming cost V 4 bases and J 9 bases; bases outside gene matches: 4. DNA for the CDR3: TGTGCCAGCAGCCGGCGGGGGGGCACTGAGCAGTTCTTC. It specifies CASSRRGGTEQFF.

This clone was seen just once. The V and J genes are TRBV7-3 and TRBJ2-1; D may correspond to TRBD1 or TRBD2 (5 bases each). V was trimmed by 1 base and J by 8 bases, leaving 15 bases between them. The CDR3 covers 15 residues. CDR1 is SGHTA and CDR2 is FQGTGA in the germline V gene. The CDR3 nucleotides read TGTGCCAGCAGCTTAATTGGCAGGGAGTATGATGAGCAGTTCTTC. It translates to CASSLIGREYDEQFF.

This clone was counted between two and nine times. The rearrangement joins TRBV20-1 to TRBJ2-5, with 11 bases identical to TRBD2. This CDR3 is 14 amino acids long. With 6 bases clipped from V and 0 bases from J, the junction kept 3 bases outside the gene matches. CDR1 and CDR2 from the germline V gene are DFQATT and SNEGSKA (reference sequence). The CDR3 bases are TGCAGTGCCAGTAGCGGGGGGGACCAAGAGACCCAGTACTTC. Translating gives CSASSGGDQETQYF.

This clone was found a few times. The gene calls are TRBV18 and TRBJ1-5, with unresolved D. The CDR3 is 13 residues long. Germline V gene sequence: CDR1 KGHSH, CDR2 LQKENI. The germline V and J ends were trimmed by 6 bases and 0 bases, with 6 bases remaining between them. Written as DNA, the CDR3 is TGTGCCAGCTCCCTGAGTAGCAATCAGCCCCAGCATTTT. It is translated as CASSLSSNQPQHF.

A few counts support this clone. The chain links TRBV6-5 to TRBJ1-1, with 8 bases fitting TRBD1. Germline V gives CDR1 MNHEY, CDR2 SVGAGI. Trimming took 7 bases from V and 2 from J; bases not matched to a gene: 6. The CDR3 is 14 amino acids. CDR3 in amino acids: CASKKQGGNTEAFF. The CDR3 DNA reads TGTGCCAGCAAGAAACAGGGGGGTAACACTGAAGCTTTCTTT.

J is TRBJ2-1 and V is TRBV2, with a possible D match to TRBD2 (5 bases). V lost 6 bases and J lost 5, with 11 bases in between. Germline assignment: CDR1 SNHLY and CDR2 FYNNEI. This CDR3 is 13 amino acids long. The CDR3 nucleotides read TGTGCCAGCAGGCTTTCCGGGGACAATGAGCAGTTCTTC. Amino acids: CASRLSGDNEQFF.

The chain couples TRBV6-5 to TRBJ2-5; no clear D gene. This CDR3 is built from 13 residues. CDR1 and CDR2 from the germline V gene are MNHEY and SVGAGI. V was clipped by 8 bases and J by 0 bases, with 10 bases between them. This CDR3 is CASLRGYQETQYF. CDR3 nucleotides: TGTGCCAGCCTTCGAGGATACCAAGAGACCCAGTACTTC.

CDR3 in amino acids: CASSGHDPVSYNEQFF. CDR3 nucleotides: TGTGCCAGCAGCGGACACGACCCCGTAAGTTACAATGAGCAGTTCTTC. The chain links TRBV7-2 to TRBJ2-1; TRBD1 might be the D (5 bases). The germline CDR1 and CDR2 sequences are SGHTA and FQGNSA. The CDR3 is made up of 16 amino acids. V shed 5 bases and J shed 4 bases, with 18 bases lying between them.

The chain links TRBV7-6 to TRBJ2-7; D remains unclear. V was clipped by 5 bases and J by 0 bases, with 20 bases between them. Germline CDR1 and CDR2: SGHVS and FNYEAQ. This CDR3 has 17 amino acids. In DNA, the CDR3 is TGTGCCAGCAGCCTCGCCCCGACATACGAGATCTCCTACGAGCAGTACTTC. Residues: CASSLAPTYEISYEQYF. The whole variable domain, filled in from reference TRBV7-6 and TRBJ2-7, reads GAGVSQSPRYKVTKRGQDVALRCDPISGHVSLYWYRQALGQGPEFLTYFNYEAQQDKSGLPNDRFSAERPEGSISTLTIQRTEQRDSAMYRCASSLAPTYEISYEQYFGPGTRLTVT.

This sequence joins TRBV6-5 and TRBJ1-5, with D maybe TRBD1 (5 bases). V lost 0 bases to trimming and J lost 7 bases, with 13 bases between them. This CDR3 is built from 15 residues. Germline CDR1 and CDR2: MNHEY and SVGAGI. CDR3 sequence reads: CASSYSRQGGQPQHF. In DNA form, the CDR3 reads TGTGCCAGCAGTTACTCCCGGCAGGGTGGACAGCCCCAGCATTTT.

This chain joins TRBV7-2 and TRBJ2-7; no definite D call. Germline-derived CDR1 and CDR2 are SGHTA and FQGNSA. The ends were cut back, 3 bases at V and 1 base at J, with 7 bases in the middle. The CDR3 has 13 amino acids. The CDR3 sequence: CASSFPSSYEQYF. The CDR3 bases are TGTGCCAGCAGCTTTCCTAGTTCCTACGAGCAGTACTTC.

A remark on this clone: Germline is not matched at one junction end, which may reflect a read error. The V gene is TRBV7-7, the J gene TRBJ2-3; no firm D call. The V gene's germline CDR1 is SSHAT and CDR2 FNYEAQ (reference sequence). This CDR3 spans 13 amino acids. As DNA, the CDR3 is TGTGCTAGCAGCTTATTCGTTGGGGATACGCAGTATTTT. Its protein product is CASSLFVGDTQYF. The complete variable domain, with remaining parts taken from reference TRBV7-7 and TRBJ2-3, reads GAGVSQSPRYKVTKRGQDVTLRCDPISSHATLYWYQQALGQGPEFLTYFNYEAQPDKSGLPSDRFSAERPEGSISTLTIQRTEQRDSAMYRCASSLFVGDTQYFGPGTRLTVL.

V is TRBV11-2 and J is TRBJ1-4; D is perhaps TRBD1 (5 bases). Between the trimmed V and J ends, which lost 4 bases and 7 bases, there was a span of 16 bases. The CDR3 loop spans 15 amino acids. The V gene's germline CDR1 is SGHAT and CDR2 FQNNGV. The chain's CDR3 is CASSSFRESGEKLFF. The CDR3 nucleotides are TGTGCCAGCAGCTCATTCAGGGAAAGCGGTGAAAAACTGTTTTTT.

This clone was found once. The chain carries TRBV24-1 and TRBJ2-2, with no clear D. This CDR3 contains 16 residues. Germline CDR1 reads KGHDR; CDR2 reads SFDVKD. V lost 3 bases to trimming and J lost 4 bases, with 14 bases between them. The CDR3 sequence: CATSDIGTPFTGELFF. The CDR3 coding sequence is TGTGCCACCAGTGATATTGGTACCCCTTTCACCGGGGAGCTGTTTTTT.

The chain couples TRBV18 to TRBJ2-7; D gene ambiguous. From germline, CDR1 is KGHSH and CDR2 LQKENI. Trimming removed 6 bases from V and 3 bases from J, with 6 bases in between. This CDR3 is 11 amino acids long. The CDR3, as DNA: TGTGCCAGCTCCCCAGACTACGAGCAGTACTTC. Translating it yields CASSPDYEQYF.

This clone is a singleton in its sample. The chain uses TRBV2 and TRBJ1-4, with TRBD1 as a possible D gene (5 bases). This CDR3 contains 12 residues. In germline, CDR1 is SNHLY, CDR2 FYNNEI. Trimming pared 4 bases from V and 8 bases from J, leaving 8 bases between. CDR3 sequence reads: CASSAGYEKLFF. In nucleotides, the CDR3 is TGTGCCAGCAGTGCAGGGTACGAAAAACTGTTTTTT.

The rearrangement uses TRBV12-5 and TRBJ2-7; D unclear. CDR3 length: 15 residues. The germline CDR1 and CDR2 sequences are LGHNT and FRNRAP. The V and J ends lost 0 bases and 3 bases respectively, with 12 bases between them. The CDR3 region is CASGLVLNGYYEQYF. For the CDR3, the DNA is TGTGCTAGTGGTTTGGTACTGAACGGATACTACGAGCAGTACTTC. Variable domain in full (rest from reference TRBV12-5 and TRBJ2-7): DARVTQTPRHKVTEMGQEVTMRCQPILGHNTVFWYRQTMMQGLELLAYFRNRAPLDDSGMPKDRFSAEMPDATLATLKIQPSEPRDSAVYFCASGLVLNGYYEQYFGPGTRLTVT.

The chain combines TRBV5-1 with TRBJ1-2; tentative D call: TRBD1 (6 bases). Trimming removed 0 bases from V and 4 bases from J, with 7 bases in between. CDR3 length equals 13 residues. CDR1 and CDR2 from the germline V gene are SGHRS and YFSETQ. The CDR3 spells CASSLGGAYGYTF. CDR3 DNA sequence: TGCGCCAGCAGCTTGGGGGGGGCCTATGGCTACACCTTC.

The V call is TRBV5-4, the J call TRBJ1-1; TRBD1 matches 7 bases. There are 13 residues in the CDR3. From germline, CDR1 is SGHNT and CDR2 YYREEE (reference sequence). V lost 4 bases and J lost 3; bases outside the gene matches: 3. CDR3 protein: CASSLGTDTEAFF. CDR3 DNA: TGTGCCAGCAGCCTAGGGACAGACACTGAAGCTTTCTTT.

The gene calls are TRBV2 and TRBJ1-4, with a tentative D call TRBD1 (5 bases). Germline V gene lookup returns CDR1 SNHLY and CDR2 FYNNEI. The V and J ends lost 6 bases and 4 bases respectively, with 15 bases between them. The CDR3 is 15 residues long. The CDR3 protein is CASSTPRVSNEKLFF. For the CDR3, the DNA is TGTGCCAGCAGCACGCCCAGGGTCAGTAATGAAAAACTGTTTTTT.